This entry describes one T cell receptor (beta chain). The antigen remains undetermined. The data are from a study of early T cells in non-severe SARS-CoV-2 infection. Across the whole study: Chains from this unsorted whole-blood bulk RNA could not be paired.

The V and J ends lost 4 bases and 4 bases respectively, with 10 bases between them. This CDR3 contains 14 residues. CDR1 is SEHNR, CDR2 FQNEAQ, per germline (reference sequence). Study results and caveats: Anti-spike CD8 specificities were favored by VDJdb matching, whose results missed private and CD4 specificities.

Individual cDNA molecules were tagged with unique molecular identifiers. TCRdb used MiXCR to reprocess the 5' RACE reads, holding one entry per CDR3 protein. The table has tens of thousands of distinct CDR3 sequences, 5% to 6.5% seen once. This chain links TRBV7-9 with TRBJ1-4; weak D call: TRBD1 (5 bases). The sequencing input was whole blood. The origin of this receptor is an adult who was a healthcare worker with PCR-confirmed SARS-CoV-2 infection or an uninfected control (not recorded which). CDR3 protein: CASSSIQGNEKLFF. CDR3 DNA sequence: TGTGCCAGCAGCTCCATTCAGGGTAATGAAAAACTGTTTTTT.